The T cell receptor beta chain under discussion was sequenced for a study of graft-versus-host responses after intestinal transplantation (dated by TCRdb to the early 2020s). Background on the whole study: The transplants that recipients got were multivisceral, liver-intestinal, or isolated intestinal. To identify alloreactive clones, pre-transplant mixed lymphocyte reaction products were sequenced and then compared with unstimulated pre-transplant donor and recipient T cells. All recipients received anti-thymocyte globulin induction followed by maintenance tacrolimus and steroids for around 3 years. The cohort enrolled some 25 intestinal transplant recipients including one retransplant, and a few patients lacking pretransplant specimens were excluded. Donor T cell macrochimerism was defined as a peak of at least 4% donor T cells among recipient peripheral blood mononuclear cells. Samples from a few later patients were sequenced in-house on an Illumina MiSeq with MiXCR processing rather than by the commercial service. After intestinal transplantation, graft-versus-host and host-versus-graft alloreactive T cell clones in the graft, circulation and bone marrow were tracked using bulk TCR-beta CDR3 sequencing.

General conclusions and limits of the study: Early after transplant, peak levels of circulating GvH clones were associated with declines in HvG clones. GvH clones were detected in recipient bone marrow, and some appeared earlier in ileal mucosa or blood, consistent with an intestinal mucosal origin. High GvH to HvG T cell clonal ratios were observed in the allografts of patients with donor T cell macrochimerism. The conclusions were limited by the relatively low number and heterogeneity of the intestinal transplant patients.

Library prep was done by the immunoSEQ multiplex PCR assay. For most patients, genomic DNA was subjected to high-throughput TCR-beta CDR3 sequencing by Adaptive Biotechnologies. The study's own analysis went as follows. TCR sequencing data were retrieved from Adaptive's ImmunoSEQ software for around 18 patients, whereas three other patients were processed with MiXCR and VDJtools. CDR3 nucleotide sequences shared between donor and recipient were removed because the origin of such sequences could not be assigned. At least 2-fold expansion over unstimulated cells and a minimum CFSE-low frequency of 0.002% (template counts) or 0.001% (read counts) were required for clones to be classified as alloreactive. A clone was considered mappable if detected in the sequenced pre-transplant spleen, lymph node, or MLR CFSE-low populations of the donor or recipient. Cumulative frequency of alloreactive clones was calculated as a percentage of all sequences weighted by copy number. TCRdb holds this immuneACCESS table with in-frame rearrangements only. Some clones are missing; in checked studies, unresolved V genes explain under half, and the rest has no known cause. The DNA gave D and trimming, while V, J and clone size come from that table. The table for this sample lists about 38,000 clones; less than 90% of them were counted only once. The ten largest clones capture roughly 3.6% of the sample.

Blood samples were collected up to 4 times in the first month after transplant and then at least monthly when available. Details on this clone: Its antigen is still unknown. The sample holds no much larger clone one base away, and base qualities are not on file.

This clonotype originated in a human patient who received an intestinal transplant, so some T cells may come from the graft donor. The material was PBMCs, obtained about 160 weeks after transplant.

The nucleotides read TGTGCCAGCTCACCAGAATCACGAGGCACCTACGAGCAGTACTTC. Its coded protein is CASSPESRGTYEQYF. The chain links TRBV18 with TRBJ2-7, with the D segment identity uncertain. A distance of 13 bases separates the germline ends of V and J, which lose 2 bases and 2 bases respectively. CDR1 KGHSH and CDR2 LQKENI were looked up in the germline V gene. The CDR3 runs 15 residues from the cysteine to the phenylalanine. Only CDR3 DNA remains: 45 bases, in frame from the first base.